Following are 8 T cell receptor beta chains from one sample sequenced in a study of cytomegalovirus exposure and HLA in healthy donors. The PCR contained 60 Vbeta and 13 Jbeta primers. Here immunoSEQ multiplex PCR was the method, and the copy in TCRdb shows in-frame clones only, minus some. The sample consists of approximately 220,000 clones, approximately 88% of them appearing once. The material sequenced was PBMCs. All receptors come from a boy under 10 years old in good health and CMV-seronegative.

The genes are TRBV19 and TRBJ1-3; no clear D. The germline V gene encodes CDR1 LNHDA and CDR2 SQIVND (reference sequence). V was cut by 6 bases and J by 8 bases, with 8 bases left in between. This CDR3 has 11 amino acids. CDR3 coding DNA: TGTGCCAGTAGACTCGGGGACACCATATATTTT. It specifies CASRLGDTIYF.

V and J are TRBV18 and TRBJ1-2; D uncertain. Germline V gives CDR1 KGHSH, CDR2 LQKENI. The CDR3 runs to 15 residues. The V and J ends lost 2 bases and 6 bases respectively, with 16 bases between them. CDR3 in DNA: TGTGCCAGCTCACCAGGATCAGAGGTATTCGATGGCTACACCTTC. This sequence encodes CASSPGSEVFDGYTF.

The rearrangement links TRBV4-2 to TRBJ1-1, with D tentatively TRBD1 (5 bases). This CDR3 is 14 amino acids long. Trimming stripped 1 base from V and 6 bases from J, with 12 bases between. Per the germline V gene, CDR1 is LGHNA and CDR2 is YNFKEQ. Here the CDR3 reads CASSQGGGAAEAFF. CDR3 coding DNA: TGTGCCAGCAGCCAAGGGGGAGGGGCCGCTGAAGCTTTCTTT.

This clone was recorded once. The V call is TRBV6-6, the J call TRBJ1-5; D is possibly TRBD1 (5 bases). V lost 6 bases and J lost 5, with 17 bases in between. Germline V gene sequence: CDR1 MNHNY, CDR2 SVGAGI (reference sequence). The CDR3 covers 15 residues. The CDR3 protein is CASRTRQTSYQPQHF. The CDR3 DNA is TGTGCCAGCAGAACCCGACAGACCAGCTATCAGCCCCAGCATTTT.

This chain connects TRBV6-1 to TRBJ2-7; 10 bases map to TRBD2. The CDR3 sequence is 15 residues long. Germline V CDR1 and CDR2: MNHNS, SASEGT. With V trimmed by 4 bases and J by 2 bases, 5 bases remained unmatched. CDR3 residues: CASSALSGGTYEQYF. The CDR3 DNA reads as TGTGCCAGCAGTGCCCTTAGCGGGGGGACCTACGAGCAGTACTTC.

The J gene is TRBJ2-4, the V gene TRBV2; D perhaps matches TRBD2 (6 bases). CDR3 length: 16 amino acids. Per germline, CDR1 SNHLY and CDR2 FYNNEI. Trimming left V 6 bases short and J 6 bases short, with 21 bases between. The CDR3 loop is CASRDGGGSRRNIQYF. CDR3 in DNA: TGTGCCAGCAGGGACGGTGGGGGGAGTCGTAGAAACATTCAGTACTTC. The full variable domain, completed using reference TRBV2 and TRBJ2-4, is EPEVTQTPSHQVTQMGQEVILRCVPISNHLYFYWYRQILGQKVEFLVSFYNNEISEKSEIFDDQFSVERPDGSNFTLKIRSTKLEDSAMYFCASRDGGGSRRNIQYFGAGTRLSVL.

CDR3 loop: CASSSRDYSYEQYF. The CDR3 DNA reads as TGTGCCAGCAGCTCCCGGGACTACTCCTACGAGCAGTACTTC. The chain carries TRBV5-4 and TRBJ2-7; 7 bases map to TRBD2. The trim removed 3 bases at V and 0 bases at J, leaving 3 bases unmatched. This CDR3 region has 14 residues. The V gene's germline CDR1 is SGHNT and CDR2 YYREEE (reference sequence).

This clone appeared once. The J gene is TRBJ2-5, the V gene TRBV5-1, with 8 nucleotides matching TRBD1. The CDR3 spans 16 residues. V gave up 4 bases and J gave up 2 bases; unmatched junction bases: 10. Germline CDR1 and CDR2: SGHRS and YFSETQ. The CDR3 DNA is TGCGCCAGCAGCATACTTCAGGGGGCTACGCAAGAGACCCAGTACTTC. It encodes CASSILQGATQETQYF.